Listed below are T cell receptor beta chains from one sample, sequenced in a study of T cells after yellow fever vaccination. Each CDR3 protein gets one entry after TCRdb re-called the 5' RACE reads with MiXCR. This sample has around 590,000 distinct CDR3 sequences, with roughly an eighth found just once. Source: PBMCs, taken on the day of the yellow fever booster vaccination. The origin of the receptors is a man under 40 who received the YFV17D yellow fever vaccine. Both conserved end residues are part of each CDR3. A D gene is named only where the DNA matches it firmly. Clone size, where shown, is once, few, many, or a class for clones that have expanded.

V: TRBV9
D: TRBD1
J: TRBJ2-7
size: few
DNA: TGTGCCAGCAGCGTAGATCCGGGGACAGGCCGATACGAGCAGTACTTC
CDR3: CASSVDPGTGRYEQYF

V: TRBV10-2
D: NA
J: TRBJ1-1
size: NA
DNA: TGCGCCAGCAGTGAGCCTGGTCGAGGAGCTTTCTTT
CDR3: CASSEPGRGAFF

V: TRBV2
D: NA
J: TRBJ2-7
size: NA
DNA: TGTGCCAGCAGACGAGGTTCCGGCGGCGACGAGCAGTACTTC
CDR3: CASRRGSGGDEQYF

V: TRBV6-1
D: NA
J: TRBJ1-2
size: few
DNA: TGTGCCAGCACCCAGGATGGACGGGGCTATGGCTACACCTTC
CDR3: CASTQDGRGYGYTF

V: TRBV20-1
D: TRBD2
J: TRBJ2-1
size: few
DNA: TGCAGTGCTGGCCTAGCGGGAGTCTACAATGAGCAGTTCTTC
CDR3: CSAGLAGVYNEQFF

V: TRBV7-9
D: NA
J: TRBJ2-1
size: many
DNA: TGTGCCAGCAGCTTAGGTTCCCCGCGAACCAATGAGCAGTTCTTC
CDR3: CASSLGSPRTNEQFF

V: TRBV4-3
D: NA
J: TRBJ2-3
size: many
DNA: TGCGCCAGCAGCCAAGAGGTTAGGGCCTATAATACGCAGTATTTT
CDR3: CASSQEVRAYNTQYF

V: TRBV7-8
D: NA
J: TRBJ1-2
size: few
DNA: TGTGCCAGCAGCCCGAGGACAGAACCCCGCGTAGGAGGCTACACCTTC
CDR3: CASSPRTEPRVGGYTF

V: TRBV5-1
D: NA
J: TRBJ2-7
size: many
DNA: TGCGCCAGCAGCCCAACCAGCGGAGGGCTCTACGAGCAGTACTTC
CDR3: CASSPTSGGLYEQYF

V: TRBV20-1
D: TRBD2
J: TRBJ2-5
size: NA
DNA: TGCAGTGCTAGTATTGGCGGGAGGGCCAAGGAAGAGACCCAGTACTTC
CDR3: CSASIGGRAKEETQYF

V: TRBV19
D: NA
J: TRBJ1-5
size: few
DNA: TGTGCCACCCGACAAGGAAATAGCAATCAGCCCCAGCATTTT
CDR3: CATRQGNSNQPQHF

V: TRBV6-5
D: TRBD2
J: TRBJ2-3
size: NA
DNA: TGTGCCAGCAGTTCCAGGACTAGCGGGAGGGCCCCAGATACGCAGTATTTT
CDR3: CASSSRTSGRAPDTQYF

V: TRBV28
D: TRBD2
J: TRBJ2-3
size: NA
DNA: TGTGCCAGCAGTTTACTGGTGGGGACTAGCGGGTACACAGATACGCAGTATTTT
CDR3: CASSLLVGTSGYTDTQYF

V: TRBV7-9
D: TRBD1
J: TRBJ2-1
size: NA
DNA: TGTGCCAGCAGGTCCGGGACAGGGGCATCTGAGCAGTTCTTC
CDR3: CASRSGTGASEQFF

V: TRBV20-1
D: TRBD2
J: TRBJ2-5
size: NA
DNA: TGCAGTGCTAGAGGAAGACTAGCGGTCCAAGAGACCCAGTACTTC
CDR3: CSARGRLAVQETQYF

V: TRBV6-1
D: TRBD1
J: TRBJ2-7
size: NA
DNA: TGTGCCAGCAGTAAATCCGGACAGGGCTACGAGCAGTACTTC
CDR3: CASSKSGQGYEQYF

V: TRBV30
D: TRBD2
J: TRBJ2-1
size: NA
DNA: TGTGCCTGGAGACTAGCGGTTTCGCCTTCTGTCCCCTCAAGGGTATTCTTC
CDR3: CAWRLAVSPSVPSRVFF

V: TRBV20-1
D: NA
J: TRBJ2-5
size: NA
DNA: TGCAGTGCCCCAGCCGGGACTTTCGGGGGGACCCAGTACTTC
CDR3: CSAPAGTFGGTQYF

V: TRBV12-3/TRBV12-4
D: NA
J: TRBJ2-5
size: many
DNA: TGTGCCAGCAGTTTAGTCCCCCAAGAGACCCAGTACTTC
CDR3: CASSLVPQETQYF

V: TRBV11-2
D: NA
J: TRBJ2-5
size: NA
DNA: TGTGCCAGCAGCTTAGTTTTCGGGGGCACGCGGGGCCAAGAGACCCAGTACTTC
CDR3: CASSLVFGGTRGQETQYF

V: TRBV4-3
D: NA
J: TRBJ2-2
size: few
DNA: TGCGCCAGCAGCCAGTTCATCCGGGACCGGGACACCGGGGAGCTGTTTTTT
CDR3: CASSQFIRDRDTGELFF

V: TRBV6-2/TRBV6-3
D: NA
J: TRBJ1-2
size: few
DNA: TGTGCCAGCAGTTACGGGGCTCCAGGGGACCCCCTCTATGGCTACACCTTC
CDR3: CASSYGAPGDPLYGYTF

V: TRBV12-3/TRBV12-4
D: TRBD2
J: TRBJ2-2
size: few
DNA: TGTGCCAGCAGCTCCGGACTAGCGGGGGTCAACACCGGGGAGCTGTTTTTT
CDR3: CASSSGLAGVNTGELFF

V: TRBV30
D: TRBD2
J: TRBJ2-2
size: NA
DNA: TGTGCCTGGACGGGACTAGAGACCGGGGAGCTGTTTTTT
CDR3: CAWTGLETGELFF

V: TRBV6-2/TRBV6-3
D: TRBD1
J: TRBJ2-7
size: NA
DNA: TGTGCCAGCAGTTACGGACAGGGGAGCTCCTGCGAGCAGTACTTC
CDR3: CASSYGQGSSCEQYF

V: TRBV29-1
D: NA
J: TRBJ1-5
size: many
DNA: TGCAGCGTTGATCCAGGGATTAGGGATCAGCCCCAGCATTTT
CDR3: CSVDPGIRDQPQHF

V: TRBV12-3/TRBV12-4
D: TRBD2
J: TRBJ2-1
size: many
DNA: TGTGCCAGCAGTTTAGCCAGGACTAGCTCCTACAATGAGCAGTTCTTC
CDR3: CASSLARTSSYNEQFF

V: TRBV11-2
D: NA
J: TRBJ2-3
size: NA
DNA: TGTGCCAGCAGCTTCTTTGGAGCGTCTAGCACAGATACGCAGTATTTT
CDR3: CASSFFGASSTDTQYF